This is a list of T cell receptor beta chains from one sample in a study of blood T cell repertoires in COVID-19. TCRdb's table, derived via immunoSEQ multiplex PCR, lists solely in-frame clones and lacks some. The sample consists of 100,000 or so clones, roughly 85% of them appearing once. Sequenced input: peripheral blood. The receptors here all came from a human donor in a cohort sampled during active COVID-19. Each CDR3 is given with its conserved first and last residue. Each record gives: J gene, D gene, V gene, clone size, CDR3 DNA, CDR3 protein. The D gene is left open where the match is weak. Clone size is shown for a subset of rows, as once, few, many or a class of expanded clone.

j_gene: TRBJ2-7
d_gene: .
v_gene: TRBV6-5
abundance: .
CDR3nt: TGTGCCAGCAGTTACCGGGACAAGGCCACCTACGAGCAGTACTTC
CDR3aa: CASSYRDKATYEQYF

j_gene: TRBJ2-7
d_gene: TRBD2
v_gene: TRBV10-3
abundance: once
CDR3nt: TGTGCCATCAGTGATAGCGGGGGGAGCTACGAGCAGTACTTC
CDR3aa: CAISDSGGSYEQYF

j_gene: TRBJ1-1
d_gene: TRBD1
v_gene: TRBV3-1/TRBV3-2
abundance: .
CDR3nt: TGTGCCAGCAGCCGACAGGGGGCTATTGAAGCTTTCTTT
CDR3aa: CASSRQGAIEAFF

j_gene: TRBJ2-7
d_gene: TRBD2
v_gene: TRBV29-1
abundance: .
CDR3nt: TGCAGCGCCCAGACTAGCGGGAGAGGGGAGCAGTACTTC
CDR3aa: CSAQTSGRGEQYF

j_gene: TRBJ1-6
d_gene: .
v_gene: TRBV7-2
abundance: few
CDR3nt: TGTGCCAGCAGCTTAGAAGGGGGTTCACCCCTCCACTTT
CDR3aa: CASSLEGGSPLHF

j_gene: TRBJ1-2
d_gene: .
v_gene: TRBV5-1
abundance: .
CDR3nt: TGCGCCAGCAGCCCCAGCGATCTCGGCTACACCTTC
CDR3aa: CASSPSDLGYTF

j_gene: TRBJ1-1
d_gene: .
v_gene: TRBV4-3
abundance: .
CDR3nt: TGCGCCAGCAGCCAAGGGGGAGGGAACACTGAAGCTTTCTTT
CDR3aa: CASSQGGGNTEAFF

j_gene: TRBJ2-7
d_gene: .
v_gene: TRBV19
abundance: few
CDR3nt: TGTGCCAGTAGCCCAGGCCTCACCTACGAGCAGTACTTC
CDR3aa: CASSPGLTYEQYF

j_gene: TRBJ2-2
d_gene: TRBD1
v_gene: TRBV7-9
abundance: .
CDR3nt: TGTGCCAGCAGCTTAGCCGGGACAGGGGTGACCGGGGAGCTGTTTTTT
CDR3aa: CASSLAGTGVTGELFF

j_gene: TRBJ1-2
d_gene: .
v_gene: TRBV6-5
abundance: .
CDR3nt: TGTGCCACCGGACAGTCCCTTGGCTACACCTTC
CDR3aa: CATGQSLGYTF

j_gene: TRBJ1-2
d_gene: .
v_gene: TRBV10-3
abundance: .
CDR3nt: TGTGCCATCAGTGCACAGGGAGTCGGAACCTATGGCTACACCTTC
CDR3aa: CAISAQGVGTYGYTF

j_gene: TRBJ1-3
d_gene: TRBD1
v_gene: TRBV4-1
abundance: .
CDR3nt: TGCGCCAGCAGCCAAGATGGACAGGGGCAATACGGAAACACCATATATTTT
CDR3aa: CASSQDGQGQYGNTIYF

j_gene: TRBJ2-3
d_gene: TRBD2
v_gene: TRBV10-3
abundance: once
CDR3nt: TGTGCCAGCTTGGCGGGAGGCCGCGACACAGATACGCAGTATTTT
CDR3aa: CASLAGGRDTDTQYF

j_gene: TRBJ1-1
d_gene: .
v_gene: TRBV7-9
abundance: .
CDR3nt: TGTGCCAGCAGCTTAGGAACCCCAGGGGCGGCTTTCTTT
CDR3aa: CASSLGTPGAAFF

j_gene: TRBJ1-5
d_gene: .
v_gene: TRBV6-6
abundance: .
CDR3nt: TGTGCCAGCGCTACTCCAGGGAACAATCAGCCCCAGCATTTT
CDR3aa: CASATPGNNQPQHF

j_gene: TRBJ2-3
d_gene: TRBD1
v_gene: TRBV24-1
abundance: .
CDR3nt: TGTGCCACCAGTGCCAGGGACAGGGGAACAGATACGCAGTATTTT
CDR3aa: CATSARDRGTDTQYF

j_gene: TRBJ2-2
d_gene: .
v_gene: TRBV10-3
abundance: .
CDR3nt: TGTGCCATCAGTGAGACAGGACGTTGGGAGCTGTTTTTT
CDR3aa: CAISETGRWELFF

j_gene: TRBJ2-2
d_gene: .
v_gene: TRBV9
abundance: .
CDR3nt: TGTGCCAGCAGCGTAGATGGTAGCCGGACCGGGGAGCTGTTTTTT
CDR3aa: CASSVDGSRTGELFF

j_gene: TRBJ2-3
d_gene: .
v_gene: TRBV15
abundance: once
CDR3nt: TGTGCCACCAGCAGCCTGAGTGATACGCAGTATTTT
CDR3aa: CATSSLSDTQYF

j_gene: TRBJ2-3
d_gene: TRBD2
v_gene: TRBV28
abundance: .
CDR3nt: TGTGCCAGCAGTGCCACTAGCGGGAGGGGGGGACGTACAGATACGCAGTATTTT
CDR3aa: CASSATSGRGGRTDTQYF

j_gene: TRBJ1-2
d_gene: TRBD1
v_gene: TRBV3-1/TRBV3-2
abundance: .
CDR3nt: TGTGCCAGCAGCCAAGGGCCGAACAGGGGGCAAGGTAACTATGGCTACACCTTC
CDR3aa: CASSQGPNRGQGNYGYTF

j_gene: TRBJ1-1
d_gene: .
v_gene: TRBV11-2
abundance: .
CDR3nt: TGTGCCAGCAGCTTTAACGAGAAAACTGAAGCTTTCTTT
CDR3aa: CASSFNEKTEAFF